A selection of T cell receptor beta chains follows, all from one sample in a study of T cells in Graves' hyperthyroidism and ophthalmopathy. TCRdb called the multiplex PCR reads again in MiXCR, with one record for every CDR3 protein. Of 650,000 to 850,000 distinct CDR3 sequences detected, 15% to 20% appear once; the ten largest clones hold 15% to 20%. What was sequenced was blood. The receptors come from a woman aged 45 to 65 with Graves' hyperthyroidism that later progressed to Graves' ophthalmopathy. CDR3s include the opening cysteine and the closing phenylalanine or tryptophan. The D gene is left open where the match is weak. Size is stated for part of the rows, as once, few or many counts, or as a class when the clone is expanded.

CDR3 length	D gene	clone size	V gene	J gene	CDR3 protein	CDR3 DNA
16	TRBD2	few	TRBV3-1	TRBJ2-3	CASSQQLAGGTDTQYF	TGTGCCAGCAGCCAACAACTAGCGGGGGGCACAGATACGCAGTATTTT
15	.	many	TRBV5-6	TRBJ2-1	CATNREKSMDNEQFF	TGTGCCACAAACAGGGAAAAGAGTATGGACAATGAGCAGTTCTTC
14	.	once	TRBV3-1	TRBJ1-5	CATSQEPKDQPQHF	TGTGCCACCAGCCAAGAACCTAAGGATCAGCCCCAGCATTTT
12	TRBD1	few	TRBV20-1	TRBJ2-7	CSARQGAYEQYF	TGCAGTGCTAGACAGGGGGCCTACGAGCAGTACTTC
14	.	many	TRBV5-1	TRBJ2-2	CASSFQEYTGELFF	TGCGCCAGCAGCTTCCAGGAGTACACCGGGGAGCTGTTTTTT
15	.	.	TRBV5-1	TRBJ1-1	CASSLVLQKNTEAFF	TGCGCCAGCAGCTTGGTTTTACAGAAAAACACTGAAGCTTTCTTT
16	.	few	TRBV19	TRBJ1-1	CASSIAVGARETEAFF	TGTGCCAGTAGTATAGCGGTGGGGGCCAGGGAAACTGAAGCTTTCTTT
14	.	.	TRBV12-3/TRBV12-4	TRBJ1-4	CASSFGPPNEKLFF	TGTGCCAGCAGTTTCGGCCCGCCTAATGAAAAACTGTTTTTT
13	.	few	TRBV12-3/TRBV12-4	TRBJ2-7	CASSYRVTEEQYF	TGTGCCAGCAGTTACCGGGTTACAGAAGAGCAGTACTTC
16	.	.	TRBV3-1	TRBJ2-2	CASSRVEGGRSGELFF	TGTGCCAGCAGCCGCGTCGAGGGGGGCCGTTCCGGGGAGCTGTTTTTT
15	.	many	TRBV7-9	TRBJ2-3	CASSFDSSSTDTQYF	TGTGCCAGCAGCTTCGACAGTTCTAGCACAGATACGCAGTATTTT
15	.	.	TRBV6-2/TRBV6-3	TRBJ2-1	CASSYSQGTYNEQFF	TGTGCCAGCAGTTACTCGCAGGGGACTTACAATGAGCAGTTCTTC
15	.	few	TRBV6-1	TRBJ2-5	CASSEAIRGSETQYF	TGTGCCAGCAGTGAAGCGATTAGGGGTTCAGAGACCCAGTACTTC
13	.	.	TRBV19	TRBJ2-1	CASSIGINNEQFF	TGTGCCAGTAGTATCGGGATAAACAATGAGCAGTTCTTC
15	TRBD2	many	TRBV7-3	TRBJ2-3	CASSLAAGVTDTQYF	TGTGCCAGCAGCCTCGCAGCGGGGGTCACAGATACGCAGTATTTT
14	TRBD1	few	TRBV7-8	TRBJ1-1	CASSARDSYTEAFF	TGTGCCAGCAGCGCTCGGGACAGCTACACTGAAGCTTTCTTT
16	.	many	TRBV6-5	TRBJ1-1	CASSYWGRGVATEAFF	TGTGCCAGCAGTTACTGGGGTCGGGGAGTGGCCACTGAAGCTTTCTTT
17	.	.	TRBV2	TRBJ2-1	CASSVMSWAGWREEQFF	TGTGCCAGCAGTGTAATGTCCTGGGCGGGGTGGCGAGAGGAGCAGTTCTTC
15	.	many	TRBV6-1	TRBJ1-6	CASSDYPQGSSPLHF	TGTGCCAGCAGTGATTATCCGCAGGGTAGTTCACCCCTCCACTTT
15	.	.	TRBV12-3/TRBV12-4	TRBJ2-1	CASSTPRAHYNEQFF	TGTGCCAGCAGTACCCCCCGTGCTCACTACAATGAGCAGTTCTTC
13	.	.	TRBV20-1	TRBJ2-3	CSAPKENTDTQYF	TGCAGTGCCCCCAAGGAGAATACAGATACGCAGTATTTT
16	.	few	TRBV9	TRBJ2-3	CASSVVRGTSTDTQYF	TGTGCCAGCAGCGTAGTACGGGGCACTAGCACAGATACGCAGTATTTT
16	.	many	TRBV3-1	TRBJ2-3	CASSQDLAGSTDTQYF	TGTGCCAGCAGCCAAGATTTGGCGGGAAGCACAGATACGCAGTATTTT
15	.	.	TRBV30	TRBJ1-5	CAWSVPGTFNQPQHF	TGTGCCTGGAGTGTACCAGGGACATTCAATCAGCCCCAGCATTTT
13	.	many	TRBV3-1	TRBJ1-1	CASSQASVTEAFF	TGTGCCAGCAGCCAAGCTTCAGTGACTGAAGCTTTCTTT
16	TRBD1	.	TRBV3-1	TRBJ2-7	CASSHPRDRGAYEQYF	TGTGCCAGCAGCCACCCCCGGGACAGGGGGGCCTACGAGCAGTACTTC
17	.	many	TRBV18	TRBJ1-5	CASSDTTRVTSNQPQHF	TGTGCCAGCTCCGACACTACCAGGGTTACCAGCAATCAGCCCCAGCATTTT
14	TRBD2	.	TRBV4-1	TRBJ2-4	CASSQGASGGQEYF	TGCGCCAGCAGCCAAGGGGCGAGCGGGGGACAAGAGTACTTC
15	.	many	TRBV6-5	TRBJ1-1	CASSYSSLGNTEAFF	TGTGCCAGCAGTTACTCTTCATTGGGGAACACTGAAGCTTTCTTT
15	.	many	TRBV7-9	TRBJ1-4	CASSLDGGADEKLFF	TGTGCCAGCAGCTTAGATGGGGGTGCGGATGAAAAACTGTTTTTT
11	.	.	TRBV24-1	TRBJ2-2	CATSHTGELFF	TGTGCCACCTCTCACACCGGGGAGCTGTTTTTT
17	TRBD1	.	TRBV7-2	TRBJ1-5	CASSLRGTGGNTQPQHF	TGTGCCAGCAGCTTAAGGGGGACAGGGGGTAATACACAGCCCCAGCATTTT
13	TRBD1	many	TRBV29-1	TRBJ1-1	CSVLRTGTTEAFF	TGCAGCGTTTTGAGGACAGGGACGACTGAAGCTTTCTTT
15	.	few	TRBV19	TRBJ2-1	CASSKDWDGYNEQFF	TGTGCCAGTAGTAAAGACTGGGACGGCTACAATGAGCAGTTCTTC
13	.	.	TRBV7-2	TRBJ1-1	CASKRHPRSEAFF	TGTGCCAGCAAGCGACACCCGAGGTCTGAAGCTTTCTTT
19	.	.	TRBV19	TRBJ1-2	CASSATSWPAGPFGYGYTF	TGTGCCAGTAGTGCGACCTCCTGGCCGGCAGGGCCCTTCGGCTATGGCTACACCTTC
13	TRBD1	few	TRBV6-1	TRBJ1-2	CASSTTGGWGYTF	TGTGCCAGCAGCACCACAGGGGGATGGGGCTACACCTTC
16	.	many	TRBV3-1	TRBJ1-2	CASSQGSTGKDYGYTF	TGTGCCAGCAGCCAAGGATCCACAGGGAAAGACTATGGCTACACCTTC
17	.	.	TRBV19	TRBJ1-5	CASSIGLLPYSNQPQHF	TGTGCCAGTAGTATAGGACTGCTCCCTTATAGCAATCAGCCCCAGCATTTT
14	.	.	TRBV6-1	TRBJ1-2	CASSEGWGAYGYTF	TGTGCCAGCAGTGAGGGTTGGGGGGCCTATGGCTACACCTTC
13	.	many	TRBV20-1	TRBJ1-2	CSAADGEGYGYTF	TGCAGTGCCGCGGACGGAGAAGGGTATGGCTACACCTTC
15	.	many	TRBV11-2	TRBJ1-2	CASSHGQGQVWGYTF	TGTGCCAGCAGCCACGGGCAGGGGCAGGTCTGGGGCTACACCTTC
16	.	few	TRBV6-5	TRBJ1-1	CASSYSRRGGNTEAFF	TGTGCCAGCAGTTACTCGCGCAGGGGTGGTAACACTGAAGCTTTCTTT
15	.	many	TRBV6-1	TRBJ1-2	CASWRGGRSNYGYTF	TGTGCCAGCTGGCGCGGGGGGCGATCGAACTATGGCTACACCTTC
14	.	.	TRBV3-1	TRBJ2-5	CASSQGAALWTQYF	TGTGCCAGCAGCCAAGGGGCGGCCCTTTGGACCCAGTACTTC